The clone carrying this T cell receptor (beta chain) was seen a handful of times. Its antigen is unknown. There were likely unrecorded immune exposures, though donors were nominally healthy when sampled. CDR1 and CDR2 from the germline V gene are SGDLS and YYNGEE. V lost 1 base and J lost 0, with 6 bases in between. The CDR3 runs 14 residues. The sample is drawn from a study of cytomegalovirus exposure and HLA in healthy donors. Study-wide findings and caveats: An apparent linkage of common viral pathogens to several of the most significant clusters emerged in a later analysis.

PCR primers comprised 60 Vbeta and 13 Jbeta primers. Authors' data handling: An analysis performed later counted 73 million or so unique TCR beta chains (roughly 9.9 million of them shared). The protocol was immunoSEQ multiplex PCR, while the TCRdb copy is restricted to in-frame clones and leaves out a portion. V, J and clone size are taken as reported in that table, and D and trimming were inferred from the DNA itself. The table records 150,000 to 200,000 clones, roughly 73% of them present only once. The receptor was derived from a woman aged 40-49 years in good health and CMV-seropositive. Sequencing was performed on PBMCs. The chain links TRBV9 to TRBJ2-3; D possibly corresponds to TRBD2 (5 bases). This CDR3 reads CASSVSGSTDTQYF. The CDR3 region has the DNA TGTGCCAGCAGCGTATCGGGGAGCACAGATACGCAGTATTTT.